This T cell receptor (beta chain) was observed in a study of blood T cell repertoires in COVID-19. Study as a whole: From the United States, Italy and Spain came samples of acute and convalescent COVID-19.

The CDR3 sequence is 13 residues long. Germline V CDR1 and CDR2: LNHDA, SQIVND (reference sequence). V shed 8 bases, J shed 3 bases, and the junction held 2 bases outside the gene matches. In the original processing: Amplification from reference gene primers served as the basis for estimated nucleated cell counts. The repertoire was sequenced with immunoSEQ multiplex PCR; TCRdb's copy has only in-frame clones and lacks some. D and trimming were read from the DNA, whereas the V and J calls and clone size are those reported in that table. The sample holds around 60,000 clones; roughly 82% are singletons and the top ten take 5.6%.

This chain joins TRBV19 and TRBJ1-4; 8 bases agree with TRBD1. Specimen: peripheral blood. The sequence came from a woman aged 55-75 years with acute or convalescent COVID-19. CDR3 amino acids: CASSGGPNEKLFF. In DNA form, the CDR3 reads TGTGCCAGTTCAGGGGGCCCTAATGAAAAACTGTTTTTT.